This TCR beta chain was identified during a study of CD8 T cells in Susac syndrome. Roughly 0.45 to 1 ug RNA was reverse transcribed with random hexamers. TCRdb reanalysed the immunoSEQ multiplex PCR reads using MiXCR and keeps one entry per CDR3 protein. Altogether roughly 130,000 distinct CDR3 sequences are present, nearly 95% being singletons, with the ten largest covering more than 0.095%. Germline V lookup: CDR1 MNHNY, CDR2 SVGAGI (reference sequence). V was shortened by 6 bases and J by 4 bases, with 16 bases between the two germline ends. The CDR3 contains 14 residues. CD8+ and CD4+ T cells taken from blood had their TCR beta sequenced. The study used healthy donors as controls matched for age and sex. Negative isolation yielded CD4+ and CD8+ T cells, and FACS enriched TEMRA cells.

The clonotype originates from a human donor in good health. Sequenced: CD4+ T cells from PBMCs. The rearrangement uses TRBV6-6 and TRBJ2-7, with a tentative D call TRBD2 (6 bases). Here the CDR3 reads CASRGNLGTYEQYF. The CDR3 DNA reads TGTGCCAGCAGGGGCAACTTGGGGACTTACGAGCAGTACTTC.